Given below is one T cell receptor (beta chain) in context. The data stem from a study of shared clonotypes between healthy human individuals. Using immunoSEQ multiplex PCR, the repertoire was profiled, and TCRdb retains in-frame clones only, with some absent. The sample records over a million clones, around 95% being singletons. The CDR3 is 15 amino acids. The V end lost 3 bases, the J end lost 8 bases, and 17 bases lay between the germline ends. Germline V gene sequence: CDR1 SNHLY, CDR2 FYNNEI. Sequencing was carried out using naive CD4+ T cells sorted from blood. Noted subset: CD45RA+ positively selected. The rearrangement links TRBV2 to TRBJ2-1; D is undetermined. The TCR comes from a young man in good health. CDR3 sequence reads: CASSDGRPSVDEQFF. CDR3 in DNA: TGTGCCAGCAGTGACGGCCGGCCCTCCGTCGATGAGCAGTTCTTC.